Shown below are 23 T cell receptor beta chains from a single sample sequenced in a study of shared clonotypes between healthy human individuals. Data came from immunoSEQ multiplex PCR; TCRdb stores just in-frame clones and leaves some out. The repertoire includes roughly 1,800,000 clones, about 94% of them detected once, and approximately 1.2% sits in the top ten. CD45RO-negative cells were positively selected for CCR7, leaving out terminally differentiated effector memory CD45RA+ cells. Sequenced: naive CD8+ T cells sorted from blood. Source of these receptors: a man between 18 and 29 years old in good health.

The J gene is TRBJ1-1, the V gene TRBV13; 8 nucleotides align to TRBD1. Germline V gives CDR1 PRHDT, CDR2 FYEKMQ (reference sequence). This CDR3 has 15 amino acids. The J segment lost 6 bases and the V segment lost 3 bases, leaving 9 bases of the junction unmatched. CDR3 in amino acids: CASSFDSGQGPEAFF. The CDR3, as DNA: TGTGCCAGCAGCTTCGACTCAGGACAGGGACCTGAAGCTTTCTTT.

CDR3 amino acids: CASSWLTGTDDGYTF. Here the CDR3 DNA reads TGTGCCAGCAGCTGGTTAACCGGGACGGACGATGGCTACACCTTC. The gene calls are TRBV7-8 and TRBJ1-2; possible D gene TRBD1, 5 bases. V was trimmed by 4 bases and J by 6 bases, leaving 18 bases between them. Germline V CDR1 and CDR2: SGHVS, FQNEAQ. This CDR3 comprises 15 residues.

The gene calls are TRBV2 and TRBJ1-5; 10 bases agree with TRBD1. Germline V gene sequence: CDR1 SNHLY, CDR2 FYNNEI. J gave up 5 bases and V 4 bases, and 2 bases lay outside the gene matches. The CDR3 covers 14 residues. The CDR3 DNA is TGTGCCAGCAGTGGGGACAGGGGCTATCAGCCCCAGCATTTT. Translating it yields CASSGDRGYQPQHF.

The V gene is TRBV9, the J gene TRBJ2-1; D gene ambiguous. Germline V gene data show CDR1 as SGDLS and CDR2 as YYNGEE. The CDR3 has 14 residues. The V gene lost 2 bases and the J gene lost 4 bases, with 10 bases spanning the gap. CDR3 residues: CASSVWGWYNEQFF. The CDR3 nucleotides are TGTGCCAGCAGCGTGTGGGGATGGTACAATGAGCAGTTCTTC.

The V gene is TRBV4-1, the J gene TRBJ1-1, with a possible D match to TRBD1 (6 bases). V lost 3 bases and J lost 4, with 12 bases in between. Germline V lookup: CDR1 MGHRA, CDR2 YSYEKL. This CDR3 is built from 14 residues. CDR3 coding DNA: TGCGCCAGCAGCCACCCAGGGGACGGCACTGAAGCTTTCTTT. It encodes CASSHPGDGTEAFF.

The rearrangement joins TRBV7-9 to TRBJ2-7; D call uncertain. This CDR3 contains 12 residues. The V gene's germline CDR1 is SEHNR and CDR2 FQNEAQ (reference sequence). Deletions cut 8 bases from V and 3 bases from J, with 11 bases between. CDR3 nucleotide sequence: TGTGCCAGCGAAGGGCTTCTCTACGAGCAGTACTTC. It is translated as CASEGLLYEQYF. Complete variable domain (other parts from reference TRBV7-9 and TRBJ2-7): DTGVSQNPRHKITKRGQNVTFRCDPISEHNRLYWYRQTLGQGPEFLTYFQNEAQLEKSRLLSDRFSAERPKGSFSTLEIQRTEQGDSAMYLCASEGLLYEQYFGPGTRLTVT.

This chain connects TRBV28 to TRBJ1-1; 8 bases are a match to TRBD1. Trimming cost V 6 bases and J 6 bases; bases outside gene matches: 9. The CDR3 is made up of 14 amino acids. Per the germline V gene, CDR1 is MDHEN and CDR2 is SYDVKM. The CDR3 region has the DNA TGTGCCAGCAGCCTCCGGGACAGGCAGGCTGAAGCTTTCTTT. Encoded protein: CASSLRDRQAEAFF.

This clone has more than one count but fewer than ten. V gene TRBV5-3 combines with J gene TRBJ2-1; no clear D. TRBV5-3 is marked as an open reading frame, function uncertain. The V and J ends lost 3 bases and 1 base respectively, with 11 bases between them. The CDR3 contains 15 residues. The CDR3 here is CARSSSIGSYNEQFF. The CDR3 nucleotides read TGTGCCAGAAGCTCCTCTATTGGGTCCTACAATGAGCAGTTCTTC.

The chain combines TRBV5-6 with TRBJ2-7, with TRBD2 as a possible D gene (5 bases). The CDR3 totals 15 residues. Trimming removed 4 bases at V and 1 base at J, with 15 bases between. From germline, CDR1 is SGHDT and CDR2 YYEEEE. Here the CDR3 DNA reads TGTGCCAGCAGCCACGGGGTAGCGCCGTCCTACGAGCAGTACTTC. This translates into CASSHGVAPSYEQYF.

The gene calls are TRBV19 and TRBJ2-1, with 13 positions matching TRBD2. J lost 2 bases, V lost 4 bases, and 5 bases had no gene match. This CDR3 has 17 residues. Germline CDR1 LNHDA, CDR2 SQIVND (reference sequence). The CDR3 DNA is TGTGCCAGTAGTAGACTAGCGGGAGGCTTCCCCTACAATGAGCAGTTCTTC. It codes for CASSRLAGGFPYNEQFF.

This rearrangement joins TRBV6-5 to TRBJ2-1; D unresolved. This CDR3 has 14 residues. V was trimmed by 7 bases and J by 7 bases, leaving 17 bases between them. Germline values: CDR1 MNHEY, CDR2 SVGAGI. Written as DNA, the CDR3 is TGTGCCAGCAAAAACATAGGTGGTACGAATGAGCAGTTCTTC. Its protein product is CASKNIGGTNEQFF.

Of note for this clone: Other nucleotide sequences in the sample specify the same CDR3. This chain connects TRBV4-1 to TRBJ2-7; TRBD2 matches 9 bases. CDR3 length: 15 residues. Germline V gives CDR1 MGHRA, CDR2 YSYEKL. The V gene end was trimmed by 1 base and the J gene end by 1 base; junction bases not matched to a gene: 2. CDR3 sequence: CASSQGAGGSYEQYF. CDR3 nucleotides: TGCGCCAGCAGCCAAGGGGCGGGAGGGTCCTACGAGCAGTACTTC.

The V gene is TRBV13, the J gene TRBJ2-3; D is possibly TRBD2 (6 bases). The CDR3 is made up of 15 amino acids. The ends were cut back, 0 bases at V and 5 bases at J, with 12 bases in the middle. Per the germline V gene, CDR1 is PRHDT and CDR2 is FYEKMQ (reference sequence). The CDR3: CASSLGGDGGDTQYF. CDR3 DNA sequence: TGTGCCAGCAGCTTAGGAGGAGACGGGGGAGATACGCAGTATTTT. The variable domain in full, with the rest retrieved from reference TRBV13 and TRBJ2-3, is AAGVIQSPRHLIKEKRETATLKCYPIPRHDTVYWYQQGPGQDPQFLISFYEKMQSDKGSIPDRFSAQQFSDYHSELNMSSLELGDSALYFCASSLGGDGGDTQYFGPGTRLTVL.

This clone has a single count. The chain employs TRBV15 and TRBJ1-1; a weak D match, TRBD1 (5 bases). The V gene lost 0 bases and the J gene lost 3 bases, with 14 bases spanning the gap. The CDR3 covers 16 residues. Germline CDR1 LNHNV, CDR2 YYDKDF (reference sequence). The CDR3 is CATSRDLERGDTEAFF. The CDR3 region has the DNA TGTGCCACCAGCAGAGATTTGGAAAGGGGCGACACTGAAGCTTTCTTT. Full variable domain (rest looked up from reference TRBV15 and TRBJ1-1): DAMVIQNPRYQVTQFGKPVTLSCSQTLNHNVMYWYQQKSSQAPKLLFHYYDKDFNNEADTPDNFQSRRPNTSFCFLDIRSPGLGDTAMYLCATSRDLERGDTEAFFGQGTRLTVV.

The chain is built from TRBV13 and TRBJ2-1; the D gene is possibly TRBD2 (6 bases). Trimming removed 5 bases from V and 5 bases from J, with 13 bases in between. There are 14 residues in the CDR3. CDR1 is PRHDT and CDR2 is FYEKMQ in the germline V gene (reference sequence). The CDR3: CASSTDGRNNEQFF. CDR3 sequence (DNA): TGTGCCAGCAGCACCGACGGGAGAAACAATGAGCAGTTCTTC.

This clone has a single count. At the DNA level, this CDR3 is encoded by other sequences in the same sample as well. V is TRBV5-1 and J is TRBJ2-7; 8 bases fit TRBD2. Germline lookup yields CDR1 SGHRS and CDR2 YFSETQ. Trimming cost V 2 bases and J 2 bases; bases outside gene matches: 3. This CDR3 contains 14 residues. The CDR3: CASSLGSGAYEQYF. CDR3 coding DNA: TGCGCCAGCAGCTTAGGTAGCGGGGCCTACGAGCAGTACTTC.

In the case of this clone: Additional DNA sequences in this sample encode the identical CDR3. V usage is TRBV7-9 and J usage is TRBJ1-5, with D possibly TRBD1 on 5 matching bases. The CDR3 runs 14 residues. V was pared by 5 bases and J by 2 bases, with 10 bases between. Germline V lookup: CDR1 SEHNR, CDR2 FQNEAQ (reference sequence). CDR3 amino acids: CASSPEGGNQPQHF. The CDR3 nucleotides are TGTGCCAGCAGCCCTGAAGGGGGCAATCAGCCCCAGCATTTT.

V is TRBV4-3 and J is TRBJ2-7; a weak D match, TRBD1 (5 bases). Germline lookup yields CDR1 LGHNA and CDR2 YSLEER. V was shortened by 1 base and J by 2 bases, with 12 bases between the two germline ends. This CDR3 is 15 amino acids long. The CDR3 DNA sequence: TGCGCCAGCAGCCAAGGACAGCCGGACACCTACGAGCAGTACTTC. It specifies CASSQGQPDTYEQYF.

The chain couples TRBV27 to TRBJ2-1; tentatively, D is TRBD1 (8 bases). The CDR3 runs 15 residues. Germline V gene data show CDR1 as MNHEY and CDR2 as SMNVEV (reference sequence). Trimming removed 3 bases from V and 8 bases from J, with 17 bases in between. Written as DNA, the CDR3 is TGTGCCAGCAGTTTTTTCTCCACAGGGGGGGATGAGCAGTTCTTC. As protein: CASSFFSTGGDEQFF.

The rearrangement links TRBV28 to TRBJ2-7, with D possibly TRBD2 on 6 matching bases. The V gene lost 6 bases and the J gene lost 5 bases, with 14 bases spanning the gap. Germline V gene data show CDR1 as MDHEN and CDR2 as SYDVKM. This CDR3 has 13 residues. In DNA form, the CDR3 reads TGTGCCAGCAGCTTGGAGGGGTGGAACGAGCAGTACTTC. Protein sequence: CASSLEGWNEQYF.

This sequence joins TRBV18 and TRBJ2-2; 9 bases agree with TRBD2. Germline loops: CDR1 KGHSH, CDR2 LQKENI. The CDR3 totals 17 residues. Germline trimming cut 4 bases from V and 1 base from J; bases unmatched to any gene: 7. The CDR3 sequence is CASSHRSGRQNTGELFF. The CDR3 region has the DNA TGTGCCAGCTCACACCGTAGCGGGAGACAGAACACCGGGGAGCTGTTTTTT.

J is TRBJ2-3 and V is TRBV6-6; D might be TRBD2 (6 bases). There are 15 residues in the CDR3. Germline-derived CDR1 and CDR2 are MNHNY and SVGAGI (reference sequence). Trimming left V 3 bases short and J 5 bases short, with 15 bases between. CDR3 sequence (DNA): TGTGCCAGCAGTTATTCCTTTAGCGGACTAGATACGCAGTATTTT. This codes for CASSYSFSGLDTQYF.

The chain carries TRBV27 and TRBJ2-7, with no clear D. Deletions cut 0 bases from V and 0 bases from J, with 9 bases between. Germline V gene lookup returns CDR1 MNHEY and CDR2 SMNVEV (reference sequence). This CDR3 has 15 amino acids. The CDR3: CASSLSAPYSYEQYF. Here the CDR3 DNA reads TGTGCCAGCAGTTTATCCGCCCCTTACTCCTACGAGCAGTACTTC.